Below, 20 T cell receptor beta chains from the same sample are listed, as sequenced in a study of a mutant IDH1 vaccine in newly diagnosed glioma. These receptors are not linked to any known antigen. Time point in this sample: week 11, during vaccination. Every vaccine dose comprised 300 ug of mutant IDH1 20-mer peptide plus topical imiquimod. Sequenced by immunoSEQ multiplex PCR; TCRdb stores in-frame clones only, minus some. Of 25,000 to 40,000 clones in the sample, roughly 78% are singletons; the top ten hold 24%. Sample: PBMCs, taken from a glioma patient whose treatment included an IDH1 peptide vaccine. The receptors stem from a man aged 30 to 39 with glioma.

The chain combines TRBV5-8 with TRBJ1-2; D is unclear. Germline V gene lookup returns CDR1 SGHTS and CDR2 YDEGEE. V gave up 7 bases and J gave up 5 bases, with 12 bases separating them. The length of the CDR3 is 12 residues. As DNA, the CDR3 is TGTGCCAGCTGGCCTGCGCAATATGGCTACACCTTC. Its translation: CASWPAQYGYTF.

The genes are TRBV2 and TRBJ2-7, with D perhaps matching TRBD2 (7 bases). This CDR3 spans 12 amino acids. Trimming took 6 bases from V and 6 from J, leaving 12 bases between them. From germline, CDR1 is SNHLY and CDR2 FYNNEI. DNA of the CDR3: TGTGCCAGCAGAGGGGGAGGGACCGAGCAGTACTTC. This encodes CASRGGGTEQYF.

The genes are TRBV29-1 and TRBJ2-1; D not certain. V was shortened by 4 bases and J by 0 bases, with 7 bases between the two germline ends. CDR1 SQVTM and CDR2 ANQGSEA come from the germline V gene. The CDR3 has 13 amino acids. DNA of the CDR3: TGCAGCGTTGGGTTGAGCTCCTACAATGAGCAGTTCTTC. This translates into CSVGLSSYNEQFF.

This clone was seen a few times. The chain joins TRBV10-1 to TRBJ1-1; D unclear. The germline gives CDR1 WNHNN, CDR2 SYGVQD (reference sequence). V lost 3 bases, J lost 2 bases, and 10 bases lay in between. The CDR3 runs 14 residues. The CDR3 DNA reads TGCGCCAGCAGTGAATGGCCGGATAACACTGAAGCTTTCTTT. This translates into CASSEWPDNTEAFF.

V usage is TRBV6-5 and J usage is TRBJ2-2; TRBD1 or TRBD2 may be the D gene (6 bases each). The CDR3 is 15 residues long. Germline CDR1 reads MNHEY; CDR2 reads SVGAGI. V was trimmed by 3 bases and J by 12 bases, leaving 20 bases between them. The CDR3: CASSYPSDRHRKLFF. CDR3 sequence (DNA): TGTGCCAGCAGTTATCCTAGCGACAGGCACCGTAAGCTGTTTTTT.

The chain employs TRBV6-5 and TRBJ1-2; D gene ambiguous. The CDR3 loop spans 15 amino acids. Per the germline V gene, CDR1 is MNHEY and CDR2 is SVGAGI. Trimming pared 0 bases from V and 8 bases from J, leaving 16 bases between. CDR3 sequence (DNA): TGTGCCAGCAGTTACTCGGAGATACTCGACCGCGGCTACACCTTC. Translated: CASSYSEILDRGYTF.

The CDR3 is CASSPGLNTEAFF. As DNA, the CDR3 is TGCGCCAGCAGCCCGGGACTGAACACTGAAGCTTTCTTT. The genes are TRBV5-1 and TRBJ1-1, with a tentative D call TRBD1 (5 bases). Germline-derived CDR1 and CDR2 are SGHRS and YFSETQ. The V and J ends lost 4 bases and 0 bases respectively, with 7 bases between them. The length of the CDR3 is 13 residues.

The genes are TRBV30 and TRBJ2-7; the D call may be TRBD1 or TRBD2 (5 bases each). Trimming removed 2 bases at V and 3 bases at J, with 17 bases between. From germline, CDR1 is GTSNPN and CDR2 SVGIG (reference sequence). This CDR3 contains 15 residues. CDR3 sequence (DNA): TGTGCCTGGAGTTCACCGGGACCAAAAATCTACGAGCAGTACTTC. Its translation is CAWSSPGPKIYEQYF.

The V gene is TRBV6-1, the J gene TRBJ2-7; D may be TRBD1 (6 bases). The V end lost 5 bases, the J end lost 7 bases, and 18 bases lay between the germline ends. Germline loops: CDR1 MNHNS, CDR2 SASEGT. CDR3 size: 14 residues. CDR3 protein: CASSPRAARGEQYF. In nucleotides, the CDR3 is TGTGCCAGCAGTCCCCGGGCCGCGAGGGGGGAGCAGTACTTC.

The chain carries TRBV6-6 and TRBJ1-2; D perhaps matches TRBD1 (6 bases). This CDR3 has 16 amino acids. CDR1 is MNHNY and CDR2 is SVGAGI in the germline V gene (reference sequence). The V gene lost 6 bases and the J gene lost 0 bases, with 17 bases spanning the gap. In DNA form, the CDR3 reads TGTGCCAGCAGCTACCCCGAGGGGGTTACTAACTATGGCTACACCTTC. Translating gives CASSYPEGVTNYGYTF.

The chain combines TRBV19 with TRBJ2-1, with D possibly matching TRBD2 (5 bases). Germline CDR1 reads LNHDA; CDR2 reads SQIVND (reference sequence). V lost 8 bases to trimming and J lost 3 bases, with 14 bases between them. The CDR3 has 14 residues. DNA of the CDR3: TGTGCCAGTGGGCAAGGGAGCGGCTACAATGAGCAGTTCTTC. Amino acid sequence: CASGQGSGYNEQFF.

The DNA of the CDR3 is TGTGCCAGCAGTGATCGACAGGGGAACCACGAGCAGTACTTC. Translated: CASSDRQGNHEQYF. The V gene is TRBV25-1, the J gene TRBJ2-7, with TRBD1 matching over 8 bases. The CDR3 has 14 amino acids. V lost 3 bases to trimming and J lost 5 bases; unmatched junction nucleotides: 6. CDR1 is MGHDK and CDR2 is SYGVNS in the germline V gene.

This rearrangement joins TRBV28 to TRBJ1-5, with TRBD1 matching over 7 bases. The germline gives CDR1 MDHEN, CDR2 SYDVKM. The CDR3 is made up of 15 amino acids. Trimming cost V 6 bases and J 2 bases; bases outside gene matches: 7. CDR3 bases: TGTGCCAGCAGGGGGGACAGTTACGGCAATCAGCCCCAGCATTTT. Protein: CASRGDSYGNQPQHF.

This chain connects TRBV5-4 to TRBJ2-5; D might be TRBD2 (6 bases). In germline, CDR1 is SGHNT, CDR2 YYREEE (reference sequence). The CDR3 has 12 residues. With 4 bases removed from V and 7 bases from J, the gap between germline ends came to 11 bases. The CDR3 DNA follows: TGTGCCAGCAGCCCCTTGGAGGGGACCCAGTACTTC. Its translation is CASSPLEGTQYF.

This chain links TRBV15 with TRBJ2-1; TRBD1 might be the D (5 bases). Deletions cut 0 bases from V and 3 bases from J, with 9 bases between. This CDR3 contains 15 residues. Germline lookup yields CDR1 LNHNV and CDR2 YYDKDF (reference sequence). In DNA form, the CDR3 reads TGTGCCACCAGCAGAGATATCCAGGGCTACAATGAGCAGTTCTTC. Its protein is CATSRDIQGYNEQFF.

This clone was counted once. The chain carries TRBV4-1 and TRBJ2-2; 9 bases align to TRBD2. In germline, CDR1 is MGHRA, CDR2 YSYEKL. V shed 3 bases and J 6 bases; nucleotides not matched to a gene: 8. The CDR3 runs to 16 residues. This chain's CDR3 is CASSHLSGRGPGELFF. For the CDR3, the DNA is TGCGCCAGCAGCCATCTTAGCGGGAGAGGGCCCGGGGAGCTGTTTTTT.

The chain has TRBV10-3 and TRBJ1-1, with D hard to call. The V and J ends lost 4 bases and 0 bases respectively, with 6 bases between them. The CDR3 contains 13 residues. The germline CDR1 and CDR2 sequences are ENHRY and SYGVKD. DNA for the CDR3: TGTGCCATCAGTGGGGCGGTGAACACTGAAGCTTTCTTT. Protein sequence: CAISGAVNTEAFF.

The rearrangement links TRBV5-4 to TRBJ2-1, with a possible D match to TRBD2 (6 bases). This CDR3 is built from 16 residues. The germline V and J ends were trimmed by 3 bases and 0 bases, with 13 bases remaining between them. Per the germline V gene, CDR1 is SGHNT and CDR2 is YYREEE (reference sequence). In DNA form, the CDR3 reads TGTGCCAGCAGCTCATATAGCGGCCTCTCCTACAATGAGCAGTTCTTC. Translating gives CASSSYSGLSYNEQFF.

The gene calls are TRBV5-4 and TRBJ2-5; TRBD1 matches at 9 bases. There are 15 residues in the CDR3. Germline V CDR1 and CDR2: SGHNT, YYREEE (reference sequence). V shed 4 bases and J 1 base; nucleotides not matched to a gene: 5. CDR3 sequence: CASSRRDRAQETQYF. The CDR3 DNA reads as TGTGCCAGCAGCCGCCGGGACAGGGCCCAAGAGACCCAGTACTTC.

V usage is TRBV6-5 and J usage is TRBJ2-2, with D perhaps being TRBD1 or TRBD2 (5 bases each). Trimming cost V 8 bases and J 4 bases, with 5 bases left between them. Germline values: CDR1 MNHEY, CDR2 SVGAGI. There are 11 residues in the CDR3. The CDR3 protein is CASGGTGELFF. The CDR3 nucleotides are TGTGCCAGCGGGGGCACCGGGGAGCTGTTTTTT.